Sequencing of this T cell receptor (beta chain) was carried out in a study of blood T cell repertoires in COVID-19. Study context: In each case, the material was cDNA or gDNA derived from T cells, B-cell-depleted T cells, or PBMCs.

In germline, CDR1 is KGHSH, CDR2 LQKENI. The CDR3 is 12 amino acids. Trimming left V 6 bases short and J 7 bases short, with 10 bases between. Only in-frame clones appear in the TCRdb table, and some are missing; sequencing was by immunoSEQ multiplex PCR. The sample shows 150,000 or so clones, approximately 81% of them seen only once. The receptor comes from a human donor with acute or convalescent COVID-19. The donor label of this sample is uncertain. The sequenced material came from peripheral blood. J is TRBJ1-5 and V is TRBV18, with D unclear. The CDR3 region is CASSTASQPQHF. CDR3 in DNA: TGTGCCAGCTCGACGGCTAGCCAGCCCCAGCATTTT.